This record looks at one T cell receptor beta chain sequence and its context. V gave up 4 bases and J gave up 1 base, with 7 bases separating them. The CDR3 consists of 13 residues. In germline, CDR1 is ENHRY, CDR2 SYGVKD. These data originate in a study of cytomegalovirus exposure and HLA in healthy donors. This table comes from immunoSEQ multiplex PCR, and its TCRdb copy is limited to in-frame clones, with some not included. The profile shows fewer than 150,000 clones, approximately 82% of them singletons. The specimen sequenced was PBMCs. This chain joins TRBV10-3 and TRBJ1-1; D gene uncertain. The sequence was obtained from a man aged 30 to 45 in good health and CMV-seropositive. This chain's CDR3 is CAISVEGNTEAFF. In DNA form, the CDR3 reads TGTGCCATCAGTGTCGAGGGGAACACTGAAGCTTTCTTT.